Below, 26 T cell receptor beta chains from the same sample are listed, as sequenced in a study of control samples from healthy donors and cancer patients. Some clones are missing from TCRdb's copy, which holds only in-frame ones; the method was immunoSEQ multiplex PCR. The sample records roughly 180,000 clones, roughly 95% being singletons. Input material: blood. The source of these receptors is a woman aged 55-70 years in good health.

The chain couples TRBV19 to TRBJ1-2; 8 positions match TRBD1. The CDR3 sequence is 15 residues long. Per the germline V gene, CDR1 is LNHDA and CDR2 is SQIVND (reference sequence). Losses at the gene ends were 5 bases for V and 7 bases for J; bases not matched to a gene: 12. The CDR3 coding sequence is TGTGCCAGTAGTGGAAGACAGGGGCGGTCGGCTGGCTACACCTTC. It translates to CASSGRQGRSAGYTF. Together with reference TRBV19 and TRBJ1-2, the CDR3 gives the full variable domain: DGGITQSPKYLFRKEGQNVTLSCEQNLNHDAMYWYRQDPGQGLRLIYYSQIVNDFQKGDIAEGYSVSREKKESFPLTVTSAQKNPTAFYLCASSGRQGRSAGYTFGSGTRLTVV.

J is TRBJ1-6 and V is TRBV6-6, with D maybe TRBD1 (5 bases). V was trimmed by 5 bases and J by 6 bases, leaving 20 bases between them. This CDR3 has 17 amino acids. The V gene's germline CDR1 is MNHNY and CDR2 SVGAGI (reference sequence). This CDR3 is CASSPPTRQTPNSPLHF. CDR3 nucleotide sequence: TGTGCCAGCAGTCCTCCTACCAGACAGACCCCTAATTCACCCCTCCACTTT.

The chain carries TRBV2 and TRBJ2-3; 8 nucleotides line up with TRBD2. The CDR3 covers 17 residues. V shed 5 bases, J shed 2 bases, and the junction held 12 bases outside the gene matches. Germline loops: CDR1 SNHLY, CDR2 FYNNEI. The CDR3: CASSPSGGGSPTDTQYF. CDR3 in DNA: TGTGCCAGCAGTCCATCTGGCGGGGGGTCCCCCACAGATACGCAGTATTTT. The full variable domain, completed using reference TRBV2 and TRBJ2-3, is EPEVTQTPSHQVTQMGQEVILRCVPISNHLYFYWYRQILGQKVEFLVSFYNNEISEKSEIFDDQFSVERPDGSNFTLKIRSTKLEDSAMYFCASSPSGGGSPTDTQYFGPGTRLTVL.

The rearrangement joins TRBV9 to TRBJ2-7; 9 nucleotides align to TRBD1. The V and J ends lost 0 bases and 3 bases, in that order; junction bases with no gene match: 13. Germline CDR1 reads SGDLS; CDR2 reads YYNGEE. The CDR3 sequence is 18 residues long. As DNA, the CDR3 is TGTGCCAGCAGCGTAGTTCGGGACAGGGTATTTCTTTGCTACGAGCAGTACTTC. It encodes CASSVVRDRVFLCYEQYF.

CDR3 DNA: TGTGCCAGCAGCCTTATCATGCGGGGGGGCCGTACCGGGGAGCTGTTTTTT. This encodes CASSLIMRGGRTGELFF. V gene TRBV27 combines with J gene TRBJ2-2, with 9 bases that match TRBD2. Per the germline V gene, CDR1 is MNHEY and CDR2 is SMNVEV (reference sequence). This CDR3 contains 17 residues. Trimming took 6 bases from V and 5 from J; bases not matched to a gene: 13.

The CDR3 loop reads CASSYSRFGETQYF. In DNA form, the CDR3 reads TGTGCCAGCAGTTACTCGCGATTCGGAGAGACCCAGTACTTC. V and J are TRBV6-2 or TRBV6-3 and TRBJ2-5; D call uncertain. Trimming removed 0 bases from V and 4 bases from J, with 9 bases in between. This CDR3 spans 14 amino acids. Germline CDR1 and CDR2: MNHEY and SVGEGT.

This chain uses TRBV6-5 with TRBJ1-5; D is unclear. The CDR3 contains 14 residues. The germline gives CDR1 MNHEY, CDR2 SVGAGI. V gave up 4 bases and J gave up 2 bases, with 9 bases separating them. The DNA of the CDR3 is TGTGCCAGCAGTTCGGCTAGGGGCAATCAGCCCCAGCATTTT. Translating it yields CASSSARGNQPQHF.

The rearrangement uses TRBV5-1 and TRBJ2-7; tentatively, D is TRBD2 (5 bases). Trimming removed 4 bases at V and 3 bases at J, with 11 bases between. The CDR3 is made up of 13 amino acids. CDR1 SGHRS and CDR2 YFSETQ come from the germline V gene. The CDR3 loop reads CASSPEGYYEQYF. CDR3 DNA sequence: TGCGCCAGCAGCCCCGAGGGTTACTACGAGCAGTACTTC.

This chain joins TRBV6-2 or TRBV6-3 and TRBJ1-5; TRBD1 aligns across 9 bases. The CDR3 consists of 16 residues. Per the germline V gene, CDR1 is MNHEY and CDR2 is SVGEGT. V was pared by 2 bases and J by 4 bases, with 6 bases of the junction left unmatched. CDR3: CASSYSRDRANQPQHF. In DNA, the CDR3 is TGTGCCAGCAGTTACAGCCGGGACAGGGCGAATCAGCCCCAGCATTTT.

The chain combines TRBV6-6 with TRBJ2-2; unclear D gene. Trimming stripped 0 bases from V and 1 base from J, with 9 bases between. The CDR3 is made up of 16 amino acids. Germline V gene data show CDR1 as MNHNY and CDR2 as SVGAGI (reference sequence). The CDR3 is CASSYSRVGNTGELFF. The CDR3 coding sequence is TGTGCCAGCAGTTACTCACGGGTGGGGAACACCGGGGAGCTGTTTTTT.

The chain combines TRBV14 with TRBJ2-5; 8 bases line up with TRBD1. Germline lookup yields CDR1 SGHDN and CDR2 FVKESK. CDR3 size: 15 residues. Germline trimming cut 4 bases from V and 2 bases from J; bases unmatched to any gene: 6. The CDR3 coding sequence is TGTGCCAGCAGCCCAAGAACAGGGGGTCAAGAGACCCAGTACTTC. Its protein product is CASSPRTGGQETQYF.

V usage is TRBV27 and J usage is TRBJ1-1; D gene ambiguous. This CDR3 is built from 14 residues. Per germline, CDR1 MNHEY and CDR2 SMNVEV (reference sequence). V dropped 5 bases and J dropped 7 bases, with 17 bases sitting between them. In nucleotides, the CDR3 is TGTGCCAGCAGTCCATCCCCGAGACGGTATGAAGCTTTCTTT. It yields the protein CASSPSPRRYEAFF.

V is TRBV7-3 and J is TRBJ1-2; no firm D call. Trimming shortened V by 5 bases and J by 6 bases, and 13 bases separated the two germline ends. Germline V CDR1 and CDR2: SGHTA, FQGTGA. This CDR3 spans 13 amino acids. The CDR3 is CASSLGLNDGYTF. The CDR3 DNA is TGTGCCAGCAGCCTCGGGCTGAATGATGGCTACACCTTC.

This clone is a singleton in its sample. The chain recombines TRBV15 with TRBJ2-7, with TRBD1 identical over 11 bases. In germline, CDR1 is LNHNV, CDR2 YYDKDF (reference sequence). V lost 1 base, J lost 4 bases, and 3 bases stayed unmatched. The length of the CDR3 is 15 residues. CDR3 amino acids: CATSRGTGGGYEQYF. The CDR3 region has the DNA TGTGCCACCAGCAGAGGGACAGGGGGCGGGTACGAGCAGTACTTC.

The CDR3 region is CASSVNKPGEAFF. CDR3 sequence (DNA): TGTGCCAGCAGTGTTAACAAACCCGGTGAAGCTTTCTTT. This chain connects TRBV25-1 to TRBJ1-1; D not resolved. The CDR3 runs to 13 residues. Germline V lookup: CDR1 MGHDK, CDR2 SYGVNS. V was pared by 4 bases and J by 7 bases, with 13 bases between.

This sequence joins TRBV5-4 and TRBJ1-1; 7 bases are shared with TRBD1. The CDR3 extends over 16 amino acids. With V trimmed by 0 bases and J by 0 bases, 5 bases remained unmatched. CDR1 is SGHNT, CDR2 YYREEE, per germline (reference sequence). For the CDR3, the DNA is TGTGCCAGCAGCTTGGCAGGGGGGGCCGTGAACACTGAAGCTTTCTTT. Translation gives CASSLAGGAVNTEAFF. The variable domain in full, with the rest retrieved from reference TRBV5-4 and TRBJ1-1, is ETGVTQSPTHLIKTRGQQVTLRCSSQSGHNTVSWYQQALGQGPQFIFQYYREEENGRGNFPPRFSGLQFPNYSSELNVNALELDDSALYLCASSLAGGAVNTEAFFGQGTRLTVV.

This rearrangement joins TRBV7-9 to TRBJ2-3; 8 nucleotides match TRBD2. Trimming cost V 2 bases and J 9 bases; bases outside gene matches: 19. Germline V gene sequence: CDR1 SEHNR, CDR2 FQNEAQ (reference sequence). There are 18 residues in the CDR3. The CDR3 here is CASSLYRGGPSGIVTQYF. In DNA form, the CDR3 reads TGTGCCAGCAGCTTATATCGGGGGGGGCCCTCCGGTATCGTGACGCAGTATTTT. Filled out from reference TRBV7-9 and TRBJ2-3, the complete variable domain reads DTGVSQNPRHKITKRGQNVTFRCDPISEHNRLYWYRQTLGQGPEFLTYFQNEAQLEKSRLLSDRFSAERPKGSFSTLEIQRTEQGDSAMYLCASSLYRGGPSGIVTQYFGPGTRLTVL.

V is TRBV3-1 (or the pseudogene TRBV3-2) and J is TRBJ2-2; 8 nucleotides agree with TRBD2. CDR1 LGHDT and CDR2 YNNKEL come from the germline V gene (reference sequence). This CDR3 comprises 16 residues. V dropped 0 bases and J dropped 4; count of bases not matched to a gene: 4. The CDR3: CASSQDSGGGTGELFF. For the CDR3, the DNA is TGTGCCAGCAGCCAAGATTCGGGGGGGGGCACCGGGGAGCTGTTTTTT.

The rearrangement joins TRBV15 to TRBJ2-7; TRBD2 agrees at 11 bases. The trim removed 1 base at V and 0 bases at J, leaving 2 bases unmatched. CDR1 LNHNV and CDR2 YYDKDF come from the germline V gene (reference sequence). CDR3 length: 16 amino acids. The CDR3 loop reads CATSRAGTSGSYEQYF. The CDR3 nucleotides are TGTGCCACCAGCAGAGCCGGGACTAGCGGCTCCTACGAGCAGTACTTC.

V and J are TRBV7-3 and TRBJ2-1; D is tentatively TRBD1 or TRBD2 (5 bases each). The V end lost 5 bases, the J end lost 9 bases, and 20 bases lay between the germline ends. Germline CDR1 reads SGHTA; CDR2 reads FQGTGA. This CDR3 is 15 amino acids long. This chain's CDR3 is CASSPDRGVHTEQFF. The DNA of the CDR3 is TGTGCCAGCAGCCCCGACAGAGGGGTCCACACTGAGCAGTTCTTC.

The genes are TRBV4-3 and TRBJ2-7; 11 nucleotides match TRBD2. CDR1 and CDR2 (germline): LGHNA, YSLEER. This CDR3 contains 17 residues. V was clipped by 1 base and J by 1 base; unmatched bases: 6. This CDR3 is CASSQGRLAGPSYEQYF. As DNA, the CDR3 is TGCGCCAGCAGCCAAGGGAGACTAGCGGGGCCTTCCTACGAGCAGTACTTC.

The chain is built from TRBV3-1 (or the pseudogene TRBV3-2) and TRBJ1-2, with D unresolved. The CDR3 sequence is 16 residues long. Trimming took off 1 base at V and 0 bases at J, with 12 bases between the two ends. Germline values: CDR1 LGHDT, CDR2 YNNKEL (reference sequence). The CDR3 reads CASSQGSADTNYGYTF. CDR3 DNA sequence: TGTGCCAGCAGCCAAGGTTCGGCAGATACTAACTATGGCTACACCTTC.

The chain links TRBV10-3 to TRBJ1-3, with D perhaps TRBD1 (6 bases). Trimming removed 6 bases from V and 2 bases from J, with 11 bases in between. Germline loops: CDR1 ENHRY, CDR2 SYGVKD. This CDR3 contains 14 residues. This CDR3 is CAIRTDSPGNTIYF. DNA of the CDR3: TGTGCCATCAGGACGGACAGCCCTGGAAACACCATATATTTT.

The rearrangement links TRBV6-6 to TRBJ1-2, with 11 bases lining up with TRBD1. The CDR3 runs 14 residues. Unmatched junction bases numbered 7, after V lost 8 bases and J lost 5 bases. In germline, CDR1 is MNHNY, CDR2 SVGAGI (reference sequence). The CDR3 spells CASRTGGLWYGYTF. In nucleotides, the CDR3 is TGTGCCAGCCGGACAGGGGGCCTCTGGTATGGCTACACCTTC.

This sequence joins TRBV7-3 and TRBJ1-2; no firm D call. This CDR3 comprises 13 residues. Trimming removed 3 bases from V and 3 bases from J, with 8 bases in between. Germline V gives CDR1 SGHTA, CDR2 FQGTGA. The CDR3 loop is CASSFEGYYGYTF. The DNA of the CDR3 is TGTGCCAGCAGCTTTGAGGGATACTATGGCTACACCTTC.

This chain connects TRBV19 to TRBJ2-3; the D is unclear. V was pared by 7 bases and J by 2 bases, with 13 bases between. Germline V CDR1 and CDR2: LNHDA, SQIVND (reference sequence). There are 14 residues in the CDR3. CDR3 bases: TGTGCCAGTAAAAGGGTGGGAAACACAGATACGCAGTATTTT. This encodes CASKRVGNTDTQYF. Together with reference TRBV19 and TRBJ2-3, the CDR3 gives the full variable domain: DGGITQSPKYLFRKEGQNVTLSCEQNLNHDAMYWYRQDPGQGLRLIYYSQIVNDFQKGDIAEGYSVSREKKESFPLTVTSAQKNPTAFYLCASKRVGNTDTQYFGPGTRLTVL.